These 19 T cell receptor beta chains originate from one sample sequenced in a study of shared clonotypes between healthy human individuals. The assay was immunoSEQ multiplex PCR, and TCRdb's table has in-frame clones only and misses some. Of over 300,000 clones detected, roughly 91% appear once; the ten largest clones hold 15% to 20%. The sample comprised memory CD8+ T cells sorted from blood. This sample's subset: CD45RO+ cells pooled with CCR7-negative TemRA cells. Receptor source: a young man in good health.

This clone was observed at least ten times. V gene TRBV30 combines with J gene TRBJ2-1, with TRBD2 matching 11 bases. V lost 5 bases to trimming and J lost 7 bases; unmatched junction nucleotides: 7. The CDR3 runs to 14 residues. The germline CDR1 and CDR2 sequences are GTSNPN and SVGIG (reference sequence). The CDR3 DNA reads TGTGCCTGGCAACCCGGGACTAGCGGAAATGAGCAGTTCTTC. This codes for CAWQPGTSGNEQFF.

The V gene is TRBV4-3, the J gene TRBJ2-1; a weak D match, TRBD2 (5 bases). In germline, CDR1 is LGHNA, CDR2 YSLEER. With 4 bases removed from V and 1 base from J, the gap between germline ends came to 8 bases. This CDR3 region has 14 residues. CDR3 amino acids: CASSPSGSYNEQFF. As DNA, the CDR3 is TGCGCCAGCAGCCCTTCGGGATCCTACAATGAGCAGTTCTTC.

The J gene is TRBJ2-2, the V gene TRBV19; D is unclear. The CDR3 is 16 residues long. The V end lost 3 bases, the J end lost 2 bases, and 13 bases lay between the germline ends. The V gene's germline CDR1 is LNHDA and CDR2 SQIVND (reference sequence). The CDR3 nucleotides read TGTGCCAGTAGTATCTTCGGCAGACAAAACACCGGGGAGCTGTTTTTT. Protein: CASSIFGRQNTGELFF.

This clone has just a few counts. The rearrangement joins TRBV4-3 to TRBJ2-5; 7 bases are shared with TRBD2. The germline CDR1 and CDR2 sequences are LGHNA and YSLEER. V lost 6 bases to trimming and J lost 5 bases; unmatched junction nucleotides: 6. The CDR3 sequence is 13 residues long. CDR3 protein: CASSPREGETQYF. CDR3 nucleotide sequence: TGCGCCAGCAGTCCTAGGGAGGGGGAGACCCAGTACTTC.

The CDR3: CASSANRAEAFF. In DNA form, the CDR3 reads TGTGCCAGCAGCGCTAACAGGGCTGAAGCTTTCTTT. V usage is TRBV6-6 and J usage is TRBJ1-1; tentatively, D is TRBD1 (6 bases). V lost 6 bases and J lost 6, with 11 bases in between. This CDR3 is 12 amino acids long. Germline values: CDR1 MNHNY, CDR2 SVGAGI (reference sequence).

This clone is a singleton in its sample. The genes are TRBV11-2 and TRBJ1-5; TRBD1 agrees at 8 bases. The CDR3 loop spans 17 amino acids. The ends lost 5 bases at V and 4 bases at J; junction bases unmatched: 13. Looked up from germline, CDR1 is SGHAT and CDR2 is FQNNGV. CDR3 sequence reads: CASSPFNSTGENQPQHF. The DNA for the CDR3 is TGTGCCAGCAGCCCATTTAATTCGACAGGGGAGAATCAGCCCCAGCATTTT.

This rearrangement joins TRBV6-5 to TRBJ2-7; 7 bases map to TRBD1. Trimming removed 6 bases from V and 2 bases from J; junction bases left unmatched: 7. The CDR3 is 14 residues long. Per germline, CDR1 MNHEY and CDR2 SVGAGI. CDR3 sequence (DNA): TGTGCCAGCAGCTCCGGGACAGACCCCTACGAGCAGTACTTC. Translating gives CASSSGTDPYEQYF.

V usage is TRBV7-9 and J usage is TRBJ2-5; no reliable D call. V was cut by 5 bases and J by 5 bases, with 18 bases left in between. The germline V gene has CDR1 SEHNR and CDR2 FQNEAQ (reference sequence). The CDR3 has 15 residues. In nucleotides, the CDR3 is TGTGCCAGCAGCCCACGTTCAGATAGCTGGGAGACCCAGTACTTC. This codes for CASSPRSDSWETQYF. Looking up the rest from reference TRBV7-9 and TRBJ2-5 gives the full variable domain: DTGVSQNPRHKITKRGQNVTFRCDPISEHNRLYWYRQTLGQGPEFLTYFQNEAQLEKSRLLSDRFSAERPKGSFSTLEIQRTEQGDSAMYLCASSPRSDSWETQYFGPGTRLLVL.

This clone was seen just once. The chain is built from TRBV5-1 and TRBJ1-5; tentatively, D is TRBD1 (5 bases). V lost 0 bases and J 6 bases, leaving 13 bases between the germline ends. The CDR3 contains 15 residues. CDR1 and CDR2 (germline): SGHRS, YFSETQ. For the CDR3, the DNA is TGCGCCAGCAGCTTGGCCGGGGGATTCGGTCAGCCCCAGCATTTT. Translated: CASSLAGGFGQPQHF.

The chain joins TRBV5-6 to TRBJ2-5; TRBD1 matches 11 bases. Germline V gene data show CDR1 as SGHDT and CDR2 as YYEEEE. With 4 bases clipped from V and 5 bases from J, the junction kept 7 bases outside the gene matches. This CDR3 contains 15 residues. CDR3 DNA: TGTGCCAGCAGCAAGGGGACAGGGGGTTTCGAGACCCAGTACTTC. It translates to CASSKGTGGFETQYF.

The chain employs TRBV10-2 and TRBJ2-5; tentative D call: TRBD2 (7 bases). The V and J ends lost 0 bases and 5 bases respectively, with 13 bases between them. The CDR3 runs to 15 residues. The germline V gene encodes CDR1 WSHSY and CDR2 SAAADI. This chain's CDR3 is CASSESTRGGETQYF. The CDR3 DNA follows: TGCGCCAGCAGTGAGTCGACAAGGGGGGGGGAGACCCAGTACTTC.

CDR3 sequence reads: CASSPVEGYQPQHF. The DNA of the CDR3 is TGTGCCAGCAGTCCCGTCGAGGGTTATCAGCCCCAGCATTTT. The V gene is TRBV27, the J gene TRBJ1-5; D remains unclear. The CDR3 spans 14 residues. The ends were cut back, 5 bases at V and 5 bases at J, with 13 bases in the middle. Germline lookup yields CDR1 MNHEY and CDR2 SMNVEV (reference sequence).

This clone occurred once. The chain uses TRBV29-1 and TRBJ2-5; a weak D match, TRBD2 (5 bases). Germline assignment: CDR1 SQVTM and CDR2 ANQGSEA. Trimming stripped 4 bases from V and 5 bases from J, with 20 bases between. The CDR3 contains 15 residues. CDR3 amino acids: CSVVPVGIARETQYF. CDR3 in DNA: TGCAGCGTTGTCCCGGTCGGGATAGCAAGGGAGACCCAGTACTTC.

The chain employs TRBV7-6 and TRBJ2-1; D not resolved. In germline, CDR1 is SGHVS, CDR2 FNYEAQ. The CDR3 totals 11 residues. Trimming removed 4 bases at V and 9 bases at J, with 7 bases between. In DNA, the CDR3 is TGTGCCAGCAGCTGGGGTGGTGAGCAGTTCTTC. It translates to CASSWGGEQFF. Drawing the rest from reference TRBV7-6 and TRBJ2-1, the complete variable domain is GAGVSQSPRYKVTKRGQDVALRCDPISGHVSLYWYRQALGQGPEFLTYFNYEAQQDKSGLPNDRFSAERPEGSISTLTIQRTEQRDSAMYRCASSWGGEQFFGPGTRLTVL.

The gene calls are TRBV4-1 and TRBJ1-2; D perhaps matches TRBD1 (6 bases). V lost 1 base, J lost 2 bases, and 11 bases lay in between. The CDR3 covers 15 residues. Germline lookup yields CDR1 MGHRA and CDR2 YSYEKL. CDR3 protein: CASSQVYRDNYGYTF. CDR3 sequence (DNA): TGCGCCAGCAGCCAAGTCTACAGGGACAACTATGGCTACACCTTC.

V gene TRBV29-1 combines with J gene TRBJ2-7; D is ambiguous. Trimming stripped 6 bases from V and 0 bases from J, with 9 bases between. Germline lookup yields CDR1 SQVTM and CDR2 ANQGSEA. There are 12 residues in the CDR3. CDR3 in DNA: TGCAGCGTCTTAGGGAACTCCTACGAGCAGTACTTC. Protein sequence: CSVLGNSYEQYF.

This clone is categorized as large. The chain recombines TRBV19 with TRBJ2-7; D ambiguous. The V end lost 1 base, the J end lost 4 bases, and 8 bases lay between the germline ends. The germline gives CDR1 LNHDA, CDR2 SQIVND (reference sequence). The CDR3 has 13 amino acids. CDR3 nucleotide sequence: TGTGCCAGTAGTATAGGGGTCGCATACGAGCAGTACTTC. Translated, it gives CASSIGVAYEQYF.

The rearrangement joins TRBV4-3 to TRBJ2-1; TRBD2 aligns across 14 bases. Germline CDR1 and CDR2: LGHNA and YSLEER. CDR3 length: 15 amino acids. With 3 bases clipped from V and 8 bases from J, the junction kept 3 bases outside the gene matches. This CDR3 reads CASSQGLAGAYEQFF. DNA for the CDR3: TGCGCCAGCAGCCAGGGACTAGCGGGAGCCTATGAGCAGTTCTTC.

The table lists this clone with a few counts. The chain is built from TRBV2 and TRBJ2-1; tentative D call: TRBD2 (5 bases). CDR1 SNHLY and CDR2 FYNNEI come from the germline V gene. The CDR3 runs 16 residues. V was cut by 3 bases and J by 7 bases, with 19 bases left in between. The CDR3 loop is CASSDRRAVTSNEQFF. The CDR3 DNA is TGTGCCAGCAGTGATCGTCGGGCGGTTACTAGTAATGAGCAGTTCTTC.